The source of this T cell receptor (beta chain) is a study of T cells in Graves' hyperthyroidism and ophthalmopathy. TCR beta CDR3 region amplification was performed from RNA transcripts. First-round RT-PCR of the TCR CDR3 relied on the HTBI primer set. From the multiplex PCR reads, TCRdb called clonotypes with MiXCR, one entry per CDR3 protein. Altogether 250,000 to 350,000 distinct CDR3 sequences are present, over 15% being singletons, with the ten largest covering over 45%. On the basis of clinical symptoms, serum thyroxine and TRAb, thyroid ultrasound and orbital computed tomography, diagnoses were made. Fresh peripheral blood, roughly 10 ml, was the source of the PBMCs. As for this clonotype: It may be a read error: a sequence one base away is much more abundant.

Trimming took off 7 bases at V and 5 bases at J, with 12 bases between the two ends. The CDR3 covers 13 residues. Sample: blood. The receptor's source is a woman aged 55-70 years with Graves' ophthalmopathy. The rearrangement joins TRBV12-3 or TRBV12-4 to TRBJ1-3; D remains unclear. CDR3 region: CASKEVARNTIYF. Here the CDR3 DNA reads TGTGCCAGCAAAGAGGTAGCAAGAAACACCATATATTTT.